A single sample gave rise to the 6 T cell receptor beta chains below, sequenced in a study of cytomegalovirus exposure and HLA in healthy donors. In the PCR, 60 Vbeta and 13 Jbeta primers were used. Sequencing was performed with immunoSEQ multiplex PCR; in TCRdb, only in-frame clones are kept and a portion is missing. The sample holds roughly 140,000 clones, about 75% seen once. What was sequenced was PBMCs. The receptors were sampled from a man younger than 35 in good health and CMV-seronegative.

The gene calls are TRBV4-3 and TRBJ2-3; no clear D gene. Germline CDR1 reads LGHNA; CDR2 reads YSLEER. V lost 1 base and J lost 6, with 11 bases in between. The CDR3 spans 14 residues. In DNA form, the CDR3 reads TGCGCCAGCAGCCAAGCGGCCCTGGAGGATACGCAGTATTTT. It codes for CASSQAALEDTQYF.

In its sample, this clone was seen once. This chain connects TRBV7-2 to TRBJ2-7, with 9 bases that match TRBD2. The V segment lost 4 bases and the J segment 1 base; nucleotides outside the gene matches: 14. The CDR3 is 18 amino acids. CDR1 and CDR2 from the germline V gene are SGHTA and FQGNSA. CDR3 sequence: CASSSNPSLAGLSYEQYF. CDR3 DNA: TGTGCCAGCAGCTCGAACCCTTCACTAGCGGGCCTTTCCTACGAGCAGTACTTC.

The genes are TRBV18 and TRBJ2-7; 14 bases map to TRBD2. Germline CDR1 reads KGHSH; CDR2 reads LQKENI. The ends lost 3 bases at V and 7 bases at J; junction bases unmatched: 8. The CDR3 consists of 16 residues. The CDR3 sequence is CASSPRLAGGSGEQYF. The CDR3 bases are TGTGCCAGCTCACCCCGACTAGCGGGAGGGTCTGGAGAGCAGTACTTC.

In its sample, this clone was seen many times. The chain employs TRBV6-5 and TRBJ1-2; D is undetermined. This CDR3 spans 13 amino acids. Per germline, CDR1 MNHEY and CDR2 SVGAGI. Trimming stripped 5 bases from V and 6 bases from J, with 13 bases between. CDR3 protein: CASSIDIFDGYTF. CDR3 nucleotide sequence: TGTGCCAGCAGTATTGACATATTCGATGGCTACACCTTC.

This chain links TRBV9 with TRBJ2-2; 10 bases are shared with TRBD1. With 0 bases clipped from V and 4 bases from J, the junction kept 3 bases outside the gene matches. The CDR3 length is 16 residues. The germline V gene has CDR1 SGDLS and CDR2 YYNGEE. This CDR3 reads CASSVGGTGVTGELFF. The CDR3 coding sequence is TGTGCCAGCAGCGTAGGAGGGACAGGGGTCACCGGGGAGCTGTTTTTT.

The chain employs TRBV7-9 and TRBJ1-2, with D perhaps matching TRBD1 (6 bases). With 3 bases removed from V and 3 bases from J, the gap between germline ends came to 14 bases. The CDR3 loop spans 15 amino acids. Germline-derived CDR1 and CDR2 are SEHNR and FQNEAQ (reference sequence). The CDR3 DNA is TGTGCCAGCAGCTTGGGGGGGGGCGCAGACTATGGCTACACCTTC. Protein sequence: CASSLGGGADYGYTF.